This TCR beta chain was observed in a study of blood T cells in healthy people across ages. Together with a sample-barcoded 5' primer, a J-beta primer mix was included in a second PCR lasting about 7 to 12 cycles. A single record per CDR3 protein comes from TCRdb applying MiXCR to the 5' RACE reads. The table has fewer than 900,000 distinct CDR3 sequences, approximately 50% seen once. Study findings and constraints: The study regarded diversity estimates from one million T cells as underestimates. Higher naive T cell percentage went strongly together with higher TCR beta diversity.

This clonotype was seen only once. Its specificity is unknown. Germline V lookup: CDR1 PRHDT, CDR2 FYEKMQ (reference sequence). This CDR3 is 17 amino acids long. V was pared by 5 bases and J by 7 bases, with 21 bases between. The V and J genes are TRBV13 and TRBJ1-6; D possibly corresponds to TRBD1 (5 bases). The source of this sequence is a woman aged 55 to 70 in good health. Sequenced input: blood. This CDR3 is CASSPGGVGDGNSPLHF. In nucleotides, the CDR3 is TGTGCCAGCAGCCCCGGAGGGGTGGGGGATGGAAATTCACCCCTCCACTTT.